The clone carrying this T cell receptor beta chain appeared a single time. The antigen is unknown. In the PCR, 60 Vbeta and 13 Jbeta primers were used. Clones were read by immunoSEQ multiplex PCR, and TCRdb kept only the in-frame ones, dropping some. This table has around 110,000 clones, 55% to 75% appearing once. The CDR3 has 16 residues. Germline V CDR1 and CDR2: SGDLS, YYNGEE. V was clipped by 0 bases and J by 5 bases, with 15 bases between them. This specimen belongs to a study of cytomegalovirus exposure and HLA in healthy donors. Findings and limits, study-wide: Later analysis placed DRB1 highest and HLA-C lowest in TCR association rates, which differed by HLA locus.

The chain employs TRBV9 and TRBJ2-1, with a weak D call TRBD2 (6 bases). The sequenced sample was PBMCs. The receptor comes from a man aged 25-45 years in good health and CMV-seropositive. CDR3 nucleotides: TGTGCCAGCAGCGTAGGCGGGGTTGGCGGGGACAATGAGCAGTTCTTC. Protein: CASSVGGVGGDNEQFF.